Presented here are 29 T cell receptor beta chains from one specimen sequenced in a study of blood T cell repertoires in COVID-19. The protocol was immunoSEQ multiplex PCR, while the TCRdb copy is restricted to in-frame clones and leaves out a portion. The top ten hold about 9% of the sample, which has some 250,000 clones, around 80% seen once. Sequencing was done on a sample of peripheral blood. These receptors came from a man aged 35 to 55 with active or convalescent COVID-19.

CDR3 nucleotides: TGTGCCAGCAGCCAAGAAGGGGCGCGGACTGAAGCTTTCTTT. It translates to CASSQEGARTEAFF. The chain combines TRBV14 with TRBJ1-1, with D possibly being TRBD1 (5 bases). Trimming left V 0 bases short and J 5 bases short, with 10 bases between. The CDR3 spans 14 residues. The V gene's germline CDR1 is SGHDN and CDR2 FVKESK.

The CDR3 is CAISVQLAGGPGTGELFF. Written as DNA, the CDR3 is TGTGCCATCAGTGTCCAACTAGCGGGAGGGCCCGGGACCGGGGAGCTGTTTTTT. The rearrangement links TRBV10-3 to TRBJ2-2; the match to TRBD2 covers 13 bases. The CDR3 contains 18 residues. The V gene's germline CDR1 is ENHRY and CDR2 SYGVKD. V lost 4 bases to trimming and J lost 5 bases; unmatched junction nucleotides: 10.

The rearrangement joins TRBV19 to TRBJ1-5; D is uncertain. Trimming cost V 6 bases and J 2 bases, with 8 bases left between them. CDR1 and CDR2 (germline): LNHDA, SQIVND (reference sequence). The CDR3 contains 13 residues. Here the CDR3 DNA reads TGTGCCAGTAGGAGCGTAGGCAATCAGCCCCAGCATTTT. Translating gives CASRSVGNQPQHF.

The gene calls are TRBV15 and TRBJ1-3; possible D gene TRBD1, 5 bases. Germline loops: CDR1 LNHNV, CDR2 YYDKDF (reference sequence). V was pared by 8 bases and J by 3 bases, with 5 bases between. This CDR3 is built from 11 residues. In nucleotides, the CDR3 is TGTGCCACCGGACATGGAAACACCATATATTTT. It yields the protein CATGHGNTIYF.

The CDR3 sequence: CASSQDFDRVNSPLHF. In DNA, the CDR3 is TGTGCCAGCAGCCAAGACTTCGACAGGGTCAATTCACCCCTCCACTTT. The chain has TRBV14 and TRBJ1-6; TRBD1 agrees at 7 bases. Germline V gives CDR1 SGHDN, CDR2 FVKESK. The V segment lost 0 bases and the J segment 7 bases; nucleotides outside the gene matches: 6. The CDR3 extends over 16 amino acids. Looking up the rest from reference TRBV14 and TRBJ1-6 gives the full variable domain: EAGVTQFPSHSVIEKGQTVTLRCDPISGHDNLYWYRRVMGKEIKFLLHFVKESKQDESGMPNNRFLAERTGGTYSTLKVQPAELEDSGVYFCASSQDFDRVNSPLHFGNGTRLTVT.

The table lists this clone with a few counts. The V and J genes are TRBV3-1 (or the pseudogene TRBV3-2) and TRBJ1-1; 9 bases align to TRBD1. The ends lost 4 bases at V and 3 bases at J; junction bases unmatched: 3. This CDR3 has 14 amino acids. Germline V gene lookup returns CDR1 LGHDT and CDR2 YNNKEL (reference sequence). CDR3 loop: CASSLGQGYTEAFF. In nucleotides, the CDR3 is TGTGCCAGCAGCCTGGGACAGGGATACACTGAAGCTTTCTTT.

The chain employs TRBV27 and TRBJ1-1, with TRBD1 identical over 7 bases. The CDR3 covers 15 residues. Germline lookup yields CDR1 MNHEY and CDR2 SMNVEV (reference sequence). J lost 0 bases, V lost 6 bases, and 7 bases had no gene match. The CDR3 region has the DNA TGTGCCAGCAGACCAACGACAGGGTTGAACACTGAAGCTTTCTTT. Protein product: CASRPTTGLNTEAFF.

This clone was counted a single time. The rearrangement links TRBV27 to TRBJ2-4; 9 nucleotides align to TRBD2. This CDR3 has 15 amino acids. Germline CDR1 reads MNHEY; CDR2 reads SMNVEV (reference sequence). The V segment lost 5 bases and the J segment 3 bases; nucleotides outside the gene matches: 5. CDR3 nucleotide sequence: TGTGCCAGCAGTCCAGAGACTAGCGGCAAAAACATTCAGTACTTC. This sequence encodes CASSPETSGKNIQYF.

J is TRBJ1-1 and V is TRBV28; tentative D call: TRBD1 (5 bases). V was pared by 2 bases and J by 4 bases, with 8 bases between. The length of the CDR3 is 13 residues. Germline lookup yields CDR1 MDHEN and CDR2 SYDVKM. Written as DNA, the CDR3 is TGTGCCAGCAGTTTAGGGCAGGGCACTGAAGCTTTCTTT. Amino acids: CASSLGQGTEAFF.

The chain is built from TRBV7-5 and TRBJ2-5; TRBD2, the D gene given by the table, was not confirmed from the DNA. TRBV7-5 represents a pseudogene. There are 17 residues in the CDR3. Written as DNA, the CDR3 is TGTGCCAGAAGCTTAGCTTCTGTCTCAGCGTTTGGGGAGACCCAGTACTTC. Its translation is CARSLASVSAFGETQYF.

The chain couples TRBV10-2 to TRBJ1-5; no firm D call. The CDR3 covers 14 residues. Trimming removed 6 bases at V and 2 bases at J, with 11 bases between. CDR1 is WSHSY and CDR2 is SAAADI in the germline V gene. DNA for the CDR3: TGCGCCAGCAGCCACCAGGAGGGCAATCAGCCCCAGCATTTT. It encodes CASSHQEGNQPQHF.

V is TRBV15 and J is TRBJ1-2, with D possibly matching TRBD1 (5 bases). Trimming removed 0 bases at V and 8 bases at J, with 16 bases between. The CDR3 has 15 residues. Germline V lookup: CDR1 LNHNV, CDR2 YYDKDF (reference sequence). This chain's CDR3 is CATSRDPGVGVGYTF. The CDR3 nucleotides read TGTGCCACCAGCAGAGATCCGGGGGTAGGCGTCGGCTACACCTTC.

This clone was seen only once. The chain employs TRBV19 and TRBJ1-2; weak D call: TRBD1 (6 bases). The ends were cut back, 5 bases at V and 4 bases at J, with 8 bases in the middle. The germline gives CDR1 LNHDA, CDR2 SQIVND (reference sequence). The CDR3 totals 12 residues. As DNA, the CDR3 is TGTGCCAGTAGTCTGGACAGCTATGGCTACACCTTC. It specifies CASSLDSYGYTF.

The chain is built from TRBV10-1 and TRBJ2-5; no clear D. The germline gives CDR1 WNHNN, CDR2 SYGVQD (reference sequence). V was cut by 0 bases and J by 0 bases, with 14 bases left in between. The CDR3 sequence is 17 residues long. The CDR3 region has the DNA TGCGCCAGCAGTGAGTCGGGTTTCAAGGAGAACCAAGAGACCCAGTACTTC. Residues: CASSESGFKENQETQYF.

This chain uses TRBV7-3 with TRBJ1-1; D is unclear. This CDR3 has 15 residues. The germline gives CDR1 SGHTA, CDR2 FQGTGA. Between the trimmed V and J ends, which lost 0 bases and 11 bases, there was a span of 19 bases. The DNA for the CDR3 is TGTGCCAGCAGCTTAACCCCCTTAGTAGGAGAAGCGGCTTTCTTT. It translates to CASSLTPLVGEAAFF.

The rearrangement links TRBV24-1 to TRBJ1-4; 12 bases align to TRBD1. CDR3 length equals 19 residues. Trimming removed 5 bases from V and 8 bases from J; junction bases left unmatched: 17. Germline V gene data show CDR1 as KGHDR and CDR2 as SFDVKD. In DNA form, the CDR3 reads TGTGCCACCAGTGCCTCCCTGGGACAGGGGGCTGGTATAGGAGAAAAACTGTTTTTT. This codes for CATSASLGQGAGIGEKLFF.

Note on this clone: This clone may be a read error of a much larger clone one base away. The chain is built from TRBV7-7 and TRBJ2-7; either TRBD1 or TRBD2 may fit D (6 bases each). CDR3 length: 13 residues. Germline-derived CDR1 and CDR2 are SSHAT and FNYEAQ (reference sequence). Here the CDR3 DNA reads TGTGCTAGCAGCTTAGGGGGACTGGACGAGCAGTACTTC. As protein: CASSLGGLDEQYF.

The rearrangement joins TRBV19 to TRBJ1-2; 8 nucleotides line up with TRBD1. CDR1 and CDR2 (germline): LNHDA, SQIVND (reference sequence). This CDR3 is built from 14 residues. V gave up 7 bases and J gave up 5 bases; unmatched junction bases: 9. The CDR3 region has the DNA TGTGCCAGTACCTCGGACAGGGTATTTTATGGCTACACCTTC. Translation gives CASTSDRVFYGYTF.

This clone is a singleton in its sample. This chain uses TRBV19 with TRBJ1-6; no clear D. The CDR3 runs 12 residues. Looked up from germline, CDR1 is LNHDA and CDR2 is SQIVND (reference sequence). V was pared by 3 bases and J by 6 bases, with 3 bases between. The CDR3 sequence is CASSILNSPLHF. The CDR3 region has the DNA TGTGCCAGTAGTATCCTTAATTCACCCCTCCACTTT.

V usage is TRBV19 and J usage is TRBJ1-4; no clear D gene. V was cut by 10 bases and J by 8 bases, with 8 bases left in between. CDR3 length: 10 residues. Germline assignment: CDR1 LNHDA and CDR2 SQIVND (reference sequence). The CDR3: CATQSEKLFF. The DNA of the CDR3 is TGTGCCACCCAGTCGGAAAAACTGTTTTTT.

The chain is built from TRBV5-1 and TRBJ2-6, with TRBD2 as a possible D gene (7 bases). V shed 0 bases and J shed 4 bases, with 11 bases lying between them. Germline CDR1 SGHRS, CDR2 YFSETQ. The CDR3 runs to 16 residues. Written as DNA, the CDR3 is TGCGCCAGCAGCTTGGAGGGGGGGCCGGGGGCCAACGTCCTGACTTTC. It translates to CASSLEGGPGANVLTF.

V and J are TRBV12-3 or TRBV12-4 and TRBJ1-1; TRBD1 is a possible D gene (5 bases). CDR3 length: 12 amino acids. V shed 5 bases and J shed 5 bases, with 9 bases lying between them. The CDR3 sequence: CASSHGGTEAFF. Written as DNA, the CDR3 is TGTGCCAGCAGTCATGGGGGGACTGAAGCTTTCTTT.

This clone has a single count. The chain combines TRBV29-1 with TRBJ2-3; D might be TRBD1 (6 bases). Germline V gives CDR1 SQVTM, CDR2 ANQGSEA. V lost 1 base, J lost 4 bases, and 12 bases lay in between. The length of the CDR3 is 14 residues. The CDR3 sequence is CSVEVGQGPDTQYF. The CDR3, as DNA: TGCAGCGTTGAAGTGGGGCAGGGGCCAGATACGCAGTATTTT.

The J gene is TRBJ1-5, the V gene TRBV19, with 9 bases matching TRBD1. J lost 6 bases, V lost 3 bases, and 15 bases had no gene match. Germline values: CDR1 LNHDA, CDR2 SQIVND (reference sequence). This CDR3 is 18 amino acids long. The CDR3 protein is CASSISTAGQGYAQPQHF. The CDR3 nucleotides are TGTGCCAGTAGTATTTCGACGGCCGGACAGGGGTATGCTCAGCCCCAGCATTTT.

This clone has just a few counts. This chain connects TRBV6-2 or TRBV6-3 to TRBJ1-5; 7 positions agree with TRBD1. Looked up from germline, CDR1 is MNHEY and CDR2 is SVGEGT. The CDR3 runs 17 residues. Trimming cost V 1 base and J 3 bases; bases outside gene matches: 9. Here the CDR3 DNA reads TGTGCCAGCAGTTACTTAGGGGGCAGGGCGGACAATCAGCCCCAGCATTTT. It codes for CASSYLGGRADNQPQHF.

The rearrangement uses TRBV9 and TRBJ1-2; 7 positions match TRBD1. The CDR3 has 16 amino acids. CDR1 and CDR2 from the germline V gene are SGDLS and YYNGEE. V lost 4 bases, J lost 4 bases, and 13 bases stayed unmatched. This CDR3 is CASSPRSGGSIYGYTF. DNA for the CDR3: TGTGCCAGCAGCCCACGTTCAGGGGGTTCTATCTATGGCTACACCTTC.

The V call is TRBV7-9, the J call TRBJ1-1; D remains unclear. Per germline, CDR1 SEHNR and CDR2 FQNEAQ (reference sequence). The CDR3 sequence is 13 residues long. V shed 5 bases and J shed 4 bases, with 11 bases lying between them. The CDR3 sequence is CASSDSGSTEAFF. The CDR3 nucleotides read TGTGCCAGCAGCGATTCGGGGAGCACTGAAGCTTTCTTT.

The V and J genes are TRBV14 and TRBJ1-6; no firm D call. In germline, CDR1 is SGHDN, CDR2 FVKESK. The V and J ends lost 4 bases and 6 bases respectively, with 10 bases between them. The CDR3 consists of 14 residues. CDR3 DNA sequence: TGTGCCAGCAGCCCCGAGACACCTAATTCACCCCTCCACTTT. Encoded protein: CASSPETPNSPLHF.

This chain links TRBV30 with TRBJ1-1; no definite D call. There are 14 residues in the CDR3. Per germline, CDR1 GTSNPN and CDR2 SVGIG (reference sequence). Trimming left V 0 bases short and J 2 bases short, with 10 bases between. Here the CDR3 reads CAWSVGPGNTEAFF. The CDR3 DNA reads TGTGCCTGGAGTGTAGGACCGGGAAACACTGAAGCTTTCTTT.